This TCR beta chain derives from a study of blood T cell repertoires in COVID-19. The protocol was immunoSEQ multiplex PCR, while the TCRdb copy is restricted to in-frame clones and leaves out a portion. The data show about 140,000 clones, 65% to 80% seen once. The junction had 6 bases not matched to a gene; V was cut back by 10 bases and J by 5 bases. From germline, CDR1 is LGHDT and CDR2 YNNKEL (reference sequence). The CDR3 consists of 12 residues. The receptor was isolated from an elderly man with acute or convalescent COVID-19. Sequencing used peripheral blood. The gene calls are TRBV3-1 (or the pseudogene TRBV3-2) and TRBJ2-7; 9 bases align to TRBD1. Here the CDR3 DNA reads TGTGCCATCAGTGGACAGGGGAACGAGCAGTACTTC. Its translation: CAISGQGNEQYF.